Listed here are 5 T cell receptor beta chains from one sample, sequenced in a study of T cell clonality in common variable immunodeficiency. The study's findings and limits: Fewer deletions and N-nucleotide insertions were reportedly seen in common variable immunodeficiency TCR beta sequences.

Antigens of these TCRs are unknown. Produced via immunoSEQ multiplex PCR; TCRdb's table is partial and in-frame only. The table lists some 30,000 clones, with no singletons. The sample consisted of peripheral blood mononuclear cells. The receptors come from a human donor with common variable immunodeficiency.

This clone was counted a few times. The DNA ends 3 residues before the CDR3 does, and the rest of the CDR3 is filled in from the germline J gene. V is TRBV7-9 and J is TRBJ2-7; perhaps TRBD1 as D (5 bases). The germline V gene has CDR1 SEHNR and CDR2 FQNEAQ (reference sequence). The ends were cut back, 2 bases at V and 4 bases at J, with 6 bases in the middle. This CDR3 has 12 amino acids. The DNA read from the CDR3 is TGTGCCAGCAGCTTATCAGGGTACGAG. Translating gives CASSLSGYE. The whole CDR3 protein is CASSLSGYEQYF.

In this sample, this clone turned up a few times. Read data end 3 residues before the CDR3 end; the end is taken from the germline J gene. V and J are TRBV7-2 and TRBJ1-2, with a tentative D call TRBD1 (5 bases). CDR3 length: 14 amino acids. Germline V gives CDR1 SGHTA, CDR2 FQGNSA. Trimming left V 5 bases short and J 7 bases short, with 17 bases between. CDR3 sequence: CASSAMGRGGGYTF. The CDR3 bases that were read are TGTGCCAGCAGCGCAATGGGGCGCGGCGGTGGC.

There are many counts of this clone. CDR3 DNA (partial): TGTGCCAGCAGCTGGGGACAGATCACCGGGGAG. The encoded protein is CASSWGQITGE. The entire CDR3 reads CASSWGQITGELFF. The chain couples TRBV7-3 to TRBJ2-2, with 7 bases fitting TRBD1. The missing CDR3 end, 3 residues past where the read stops, is filled in from the germline J gene. The CDR3 has 14 residues. Germline V CDR1 and CDR2: SGHTA, FQGTGA. After removal of 4 bases from V and 4 bases from J, the junction contained 3 bases not matched to a gene.

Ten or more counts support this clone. CDR3 in amino acids: CASSEAPSPYGYTF. CDR3 DNA, as far as it was read: TGTGCCAGCAGTGAAGCGCCGAGCCCCTATGGC. This chain uses TRBV2 with TRBJ1-2; no firm D call. The CDR3 is cut off 3 residues early in the read; its end comes from the germline J gene. In germline, CDR1 is SNHLY, CDR2 FYNNEI. This CDR3 is built from 14 residues. Trimming removed 0 bases at V and 4 bases at J, with 9 bases between.

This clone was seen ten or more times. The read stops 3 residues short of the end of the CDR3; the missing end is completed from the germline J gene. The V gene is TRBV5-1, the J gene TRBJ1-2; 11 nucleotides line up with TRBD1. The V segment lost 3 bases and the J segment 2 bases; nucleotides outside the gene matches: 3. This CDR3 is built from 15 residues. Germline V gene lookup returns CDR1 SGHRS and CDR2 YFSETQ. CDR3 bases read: TGCGCCAGCAGCTCGCGGACAGGGGGCAACTATGGC. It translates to CASSSRTGGNYG. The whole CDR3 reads CASSSRTGGNYGYTF.